One and the same sample provided the 6 T cell receptor beta chains below, sequenced in a study of blood T cell repertoires in COVID-19. Repertoires were generated with immunoSEQ multiplex PCR, while TCRdb's copy carries only in-frame clones and drops some. Among roughly 260,000 clones, roughly 90% were seen once, and the ten largest hold approximately 4%. Material for sequencing was peripheral blood. The source is a man between 60 and 75 years old who had recovered from COVID-19.

The chain employs TRBV6-5 and TRBJ1-3; D is unclear. Germline V gene lookup returns CDR1 MNHEY and CDR2 SVGAGI. The CDR3 is 16 amino acids. V was clipped by 4 bases and J by 0 bases, with 13 bases between them. In DNA, the CDR3 is TGTGCCAGCAGTTCGGAGAGGAGGGACTCTGGAAACACCATATATTTT. Translating it yields CASSSERRDSGNTIYF.

This rearrangement joins TRBV5-1 to TRBJ1-2, with 7 bases fitting TRBD1. V dropped 4 bases and J dropped 0; count of bases not matched to a gene: 15. The germline V gene has CDR1 SGHRS and CDR2 YFSETQ. The CDR3 covers 18 residues. The CDR3 nucleotides read TGCGCCAGCAGCGTCACCGGGACAGATAAACAAGCTAACTATGGCTACACCTTC. The encoded protein is CASSVTGTDKQANYGYTF. Filled out from reference TRBV5-1 and TRBJ1-2, the complete variable domain reads KAGVTQTPRYLIKTRGQQVTLSCSPISGHRSVSWYQQTPGQGLQFLFEYFSETQRNKGNFPGRFSGRQFSNSRSEMNVSTLELGDSALYLCASSVTGTDKQANYGYTFGSGTRLTVV.

The chain recombines TRBV30 with TRBJ1-5, with 11 bases lining up with TRBD1. The CDR3 consists of 17 residues. The ends lost 3 bases at V and 0 bases at J; junction bases unmatched: 7. CDR1 GTSNPN and CDR2 SVGIG come from the germline V gene (reference sequence). The CDR3 loop is CAWSRDRGKYSNQPQHF. The DNA for the CDR3 is TGTGCCTGGAGCCGGGACAGGGGGAAATATAGCAATCAGCCCCAGCATTTT.

The CDR3: CATSDFAQGNTGELFF. CDR3 coding DNA: TGTGCCACCAGTGATTTCGCACAGGGTAACACCGGGGAGCTGTTTTTT. The chain carries TRBV24-1 and TRBJ2-2, with a tentative D call TRBD1 (6 bases). From germline, CDR1 is KGHDR and CDR2 SFDVKD. This CDR3 is 16 amino acids long. Trimming stripped 1 base from V and 2 bases from J, with 10 bases between.

V gene TRBV20-1 combines with J gene TRBJ2-5; possible D gene TRBD1, 5 bases. The CDR3 sequence is 11 residues long. The germline V gene encodes CDR1 DFQATT and CDR2 SNEGSKA (reference sequence). V was trimmed by 6 bases and J by 5 bases, leaving 10 bases between them. CDR3 bases: TGCAGTGCCTGGGGCCTCGAGACCCAGTACTTC. Translated, it gives CSAWGLETQYF.

The chain couples TRBV15 to TRBJ1-4; TRBD1 is a possible D gene (5 bases). This CDR3 has 16 residues. V dropped 1 base and J dropped 3 bases, with 12 bases sitting between them. Germline CDR1 reads LNHNV; CDR2 reads YYDKDF (reference sequence). CDR3: CATSRGQGLSNEKLFF. CDR3 DNA sequence: TGTGCCACCAGCAGAGGGCAGGGCCTCTCTAATGAAAAACTGTTTTTT.